The present TCR beta chain was sequenced within a study of blood T cells in healthy people across ages. Study-wide findings and caveats: Comparison with aged donors showed that long-lived donors had more naive CD4+ cells and higher diversity.

Isolated PBMCs totaled at least 6.5 million in each sample. This CDR3 spans 16 amino acids. From germline, CDR1 is LGHNA and CDR2 YSLEER. The V gene lost 0 bases and the J gene lost 7 bases, with 18 bases spanning the gap. PCR was performed a second time for about 6 to 12 cycles using a sample-barcoded 5' primer and a J-beta primer mix. Through a template-switch adaptor with 12 random nucleotides, each cDNA molecule received a tag. MiXCR, run by TCRdb on the 5' RACE reads, gives a single entry per CDR3 protein. The sample yields fewer than 1 million distinct CDR3 sequences, around two fifths seen once. Details on this clonotype: Antigen: not known.

This clonotype originated in a man aged 55 to 70 in good health. The sequenced sample was blood. The chain recombines TRBV4-3 with TRBJ1-1; D gene ambiguous. The CDR3 region has the DNA TGCGCCAGCAGCCAAGATGGGGAAAGGTGGGGTGTTGAAGCTTTCTTT. Encoded protein: CASSQDGERWGVEAFF.